This TCR beta chain originates from a study of T cell responses to AZD1222 COVID-19 vaccine. Profiled with immunoSEQ multiplex PCR; TCRdb holds only in-frame clones, not every one. Here the sample spans about 140,000 clones, about nine tenths being singletons. Regarding the study as a whole: Just a handful of AZD1222 recipients tested seropositive at baseline.

The length of the CDR3 is 15 residues. Trimming shortened V by 1 base and J by 6 bases, and 14 bases separated the two germline ends. Details on this clone: The antigen is undetermined.

The TCR sequence derives from an adult in good health. The sequencing used peripheral blood, collected on day 0 of AZD1222 vaccination. The V gene is TRBV5-3, the J gene TRBJ2-1; D remains unclear. TRBV5-3 is identified as an open reading frame with a role that is uncertain. The CDR3 sequence is CARSLSLGLGNEQFF. The DNA of the CDR3 is TGTGCCAGAAGCTTGTCTCTCGGGCTTGGCAATGAGCAGTTCTTC.